The 25 T cell receptor beta chains listed next were all sequenced from one sample in a study of cytomegalovirus exposure and HLA in healthy donors. The PCR contained 60 Vbeta and 13 Jbeta primers. The data were produced by immunoSEQ multiplex PCR, yet TCRdb's version contains in-frame clones alone and is incomplete. Here the sample spans about 130,000 clones, over 65% being singletons. Material: PBMCs. These receptor sequences come from a man aged 45-65 years in good health and CMV-seronegative.

This clone was recorded once. J is TRBJ1-6 and V is TRBV2; 9 nucleotides match TRBD1. The J segment lost 0 bases and the V segment lost 6 bases, leaving 9 bases of the junction unmatched. Germline values: CDR1 SNHLY, CDR2 FYNNEI. This CDR3 spans 18 amino acids. The CDR3 is CASSLQGALSSYNSPLHF. The CDR3 DNA reads as TGTGCCAGCAGCTTACAGGGGGCTCTGAGCTCCTATAATTCACCCCTCCACTTT.

The rearrangement uses TRBV18 and TRBJ2-2, with D possibly TRBD1 on 6 matching bases. Germline assignment: CDR1 KGHSH and CDR2 LQKENI. The V end was cut by 6 bases, the J end by 4 bases, with 12 bases between. The CDR3 runs to 14 residues. CDR3 residues: CASSPLGGTGELFF. The CDR3 nucleotides are TGTGCCAGCTCCCCGTTAGGGGGCACCGGGGAGCTGTTTTTT.

This rearrangement joins TRBV5-1 to TRBJ1-2; D is ambiguous. V was clipped by 1 base and J by 0 bases, with 10 bases between them. In germline, CDR1 is SGHRS, CDR2 YFSETQ. CDR3 length equals 15 residues. CDR3 amino acids: CASSLSSGTNYGYTF. For the CDR3, the DNA is TGCGCCAGCAGCTTGTCGTCGGGAACTAACTATGGCTACACCTTC.

The V and J genes are TRBV27 and TRBJ2-3; 9 nucleotides align to TRBD2. V was clipped by 3 bases and J by 2 bases; unmatched bases: 3. Germline V gene data show CDR1 as MNHEY and CDR2 as SMNVEV (reference sequence). CDR3 size: 15 residues. CDR3 residues: CASSFLAGFTDTQYF. DNA for the CDR3: TGTGCCAGCAGTTTCCTAGCGGGGTTCACAGATACGCAGTATTTT.

This clone was detected a few times. The chain couples TRBV5-6 to TRBJ2-7; D is perhaps TRBD2 (5 bases). From germline, CDR1 is SGHDT and CDR2 YYEEEE. This CDR3 has 15 residues. V lost 1 base to trimming and J lost 0 bases, with 11 bases between them. The CDR3 loop is CASSLPGSSSYEQYF. In DNA, the CDR3 is TGTGCCAGCAGCTTGCCGGGGTCAAGCTCCTACGAGCAGTACTTC.

The rearrangement joins TRBV18 to TRBJ1-3; D is unresolved. Per germline, CDR1 KGHSH and CDR2 LQKENI. The CDR3 has 16 residues. V was clipped by 1 base and J by 0 bases, with 10 bases between them. CDR3 in DNA: TGTGCCAGCTCACCACAGGCGGGGAACTCTGGAAACACCATATATTTT. As protein: CASSPQAGNSGNTIYF.

For this clone: One end of the junction does not line up with germline, which may come from a read error. This chain uses TRBV7-2 with TRBJ1-1, with TRBD1 matching over 7 bases. CDR1 SGHTA and CDR2 FQGNSA come from the germline V gene. The CDR3 has 13 residues. CDR3 bases: TGTGCCAGCAGGTTAGACAGGGAAACTGAAGCTTTCTTT. Translation: CASRLDRETEAFF.

This chain connects TRBV27 to TRBJ2-3; D is undetermined. The CDR3 length is 13 residues. The germline gives CDR1 MNHEY, CDR2 SMNVEV (reference sequence). The V end was cut by 6 bases, the J end by 1 base, with 8 bases between. The CDR3 protein is CASRYPGTDTQYF. For the CDR3, the DNA is TGTGCCAGCAGATACCCGGGCACAGATACGCAGTATTTT.

This rearrangement joins TRBV15 to TRBJ2-2; D possibly corresponds to TRBD2 (6 bases). Germline V gene data show CDR1 as LNHNV and CDR2 as YYDKDF (reference sequence). Trimming took off 8 bases at V and 4 bases at J, with 14 bases between the two ends. There are 14 residues in the CDR3. The CDR3 bases are TGTGCCACCTCAACCCAAGCGGGCACCGGGGAGCTGTTTTTT. This gives the protein CATSTQAGTGELFF.

The gene calls are TRBV6-5 and TRBJ2-7; possible D gene TRBD1, 5 bases. Trimming left V 6 bases short and J 2 bases short, with 8 bases between. Per germline, CDR1 MNHEY and CDR2 SVGAGI. CDR3 size: 12 residues. This CDR3 reads CASRSTAYEQYF. The CDR3 DNA follows: TGTGCCAGCAGATCGACAGCCTACGAGCAGTACTTC.

The chain joins TRBV7-7 to TRBJ2-5; 7 bases are a match to TRBD2. Germline V gene data show CDR1 as SSHAT and CDR2 as FNYEAQ (reference sequence). The CDR3 runs 15 residues. Trimming removed 1 base from V and 5 bases from J; junction bases left unmatched: 7. The CDR3 here is CASSLGALGGETQYF. The CDR3 coding sequence is TGTGCCAGCAGCTTAGGGGCGCTCGGGGGGGAGACCCAGTACTTC.

This clone was picked up a small number of times. The V call is TRBV15, the J call TRBJ1-1; D not certain. With 1 base removed from V and 0 bases from J, the gap between germline ends came to 6 bases. Germline V gives CDR1 LNHNV, CDR2 YYDKDF (reference sequence). The CDR3 is 14 amino acids. CDR3 in amino acids: CATSRGGLNTEAFF. The CDR3 bases are TGTGCCACCAGCAGAGGAGGGCTGAACACTGAAGCTTTCTTT. The full variable domain, its missing parts supplied by reference TRBV15 and TRBJ1-1, is DAMVIQNPRYQVTQFGKPVTLSCSQTLNHNVMYWYQQKSSQAPKLLFHYYDKDFNNEADTPDNFQSRRPNTSFCFLDIRSPGLGDTAMYLCATSRGGLNTEAFFGQGTRLTVV.

This chain connects TRBV5-1 to TRBJ1-4, with 9 bases fitting TRBD1. Germline CDR1 reads SGHRS; CDR2 reads YFSETQ. The CDR3 has 15 amino acids. The V and J ends lost 4 bases and 8 bases, in that order; junction bases with no gene match: 9. CDR3 loop: CASSPRQGGREKLFF. The CDR3 DNA reads TGCGCCAGCAGCCCCCGACAGGGGGGCCGAGAAAAACTGTTTTTT. Full variable domain (outside the CDR3, taken from reference TRBV5-1 and TRBJ1-4): KAGVTQTPRYLIKTRGQQVTLSCSPISGHRSVSWYQQTPGQGLQFLFEYFSETQRNKGNFPGRFSGRQFSNSRSEMNVSTLELGDSALYLCASSPRQGGREKLFFGSGTQLSVL.

The chain is built from TRBV5-1 and TRBJ2-1; tentative D call: TRBD2 (6 bases). Per the germline V gene, CDR1 is SGHRS and CDR2 is YFSETQ. The CDR3 runs to 15 residues. With 4 bases removed from V and 0 bases from J, the gap between germline ends came to 11 bases. The CDR3 here is CASSVGGSSYNEQFF. The CDR3, as DNA: TGCGCCAGCAGCGTCGGAGGGAGCTCCTACAATGAGCAGTTCTTC.

V gene TRBV5-1 combines with J gene TRBJ1-4, with D tentatively TRBD1 (6 bases). V was shortened by 5 bases and J by 7 bases, with 15 bases between the two germline ends. The germline gives CDR1 SGHRS, CDR2 YFSETQ. The CDR3 is made up of 14 amino acids. The CDR3 here is CASRAGALGEKLFF. CDR3 bases: TGCGCCAGCAGAGCAGGGGCTTTGGGTGAAAAACTGTTTTTT.

The rearrangement uses TRBV9 and TRBJ2-1, with 14 bases that match TRBD2. Germline loops: CDR1 SGDLS, CDR2 YYNGEE. Trimming at V came to 3 bases and at J to 8 bases, leaving 4 bases not matched to a gene. The CDR3 is 15 amino acids. The DNA of the CDR3 is TGTGCCAGCAGCGCCGGGACTAGCGGGGGCTATGAGCAGTTCTTC. Residues: CASSAGTSGGYEQFF.

The gene calls are TRBV14 and TRBJ1-2; possibly TRBD1 for D (6 bases). The CDR3 is 14 amino acids. V was pared by 0 bases and J by 3 bases, with 8 bases between. The germline gives CDR1 SGHDN, CDR2 FVKESK. CDR3 coding DNA: TGTGCCAGCAGCCAAGACAGGGGCGACTATGGCTACACCTTC. This sequence encodes CASSQDRGDYGYTF.

The rearrangement joins TRBV6-1 to TRBJ1-2, with D uncertain. V shed 5 bases and J shed 2 bases, with 9 bases lying between them. The CDR3 length is 13 residues. Germline V gene sequence: CDR1 MNHNS, CDR2 SASEGT. This CDR3 reads CASSPDWNYGYTF. The DNA for the CDR3 is TGTGCCAGCAGTCCCGACTGGAACTATGGCTACACCTTC.

CDR3 amino acids: CASSIDRRIVSSGNTIYF. Written as DNA, the CDR3 is TGTGCCAGTAGTATAGACCGGAGGATCGTGAGCTCTGGAAACACCATATATTTT. The chain recombines TRBV19 with TRBJ1-3; D is unresolved. CDR3 length: 18 residues. CDR1 and CDR2 from the germline V gene are LNHDA and SQIVND (reference sequence). V was cut by 0 bases and J by 0 bases, with 15 bases left in between.

This chain connects TRBV5-1 to TRBJ2-5; D is perhaps TRBD1 (6 bases). Trimming stripped 7 bases from V and 1 base from J, with 11 bases between. CDR1 and CDR2 (germline): SGHRS, YFSETQ. The length of the CDR3 is 13 residues. In DNA, the CDR3 is TGCGCCAGCTCAAGGGGGTCCCAAGAGACCCAGTACTTC. This translates into CASSRGSQETQYF.

To note about this clone: One end of the junction varies from germline; a read error may be responsible. The chain uses TRBV11-2 and TRBJ1-2; D remains ambiguous. Germline CDR1 is SGHAT and CDR2 is FQNNGV. The CDR3 consists of 13 residues. CDR3 in DNA: TGTGCCAGCGGCTTATTAGCTAACTATGGCTACACCTTC. Translating it yields CASGLLANYGYTF.

The chain carries TRBV5-1 and TRBJ2-6; D uncertain. Trimming cost V 4 bases and J 0 bases, with 8 bases left between them. The CDR3 has 15 amino acids. Germline V lookup: CDR1 SGHRS, CDR2 YFSETQ. The DNA of the CDR3 is TGCGCCAGCAGCCCGGTTGTCTCTGGGGCCAACGTCCTGACTTTC. It translates to CASSPVVSGANVLTF.

This chain links TRBV7-8 with TRBJ1-3, with 7 bases fitting TRBD1. The junction had 8 bases not matched to a gene; V was cut back by 5 bases and J by 4 bases. Germline CDR1 reads SGHVS; CDR2 reads FQNEAQ. This CDR3 has 15 amino acids. The CDR3 sequence is CASSLDWGQGNTIYF. The CDR3 region has the DNA TGTGCCAGCAGCCTGGATTGGGGACAGGGAAACACCATATATTTT.

This chain joins TRBV13 and TRBJ2-3; TRBD2 matches 11 bases. Trimming cost V 1 base and J 0 bases; bases outside gene matches: 3. This CDR3 contains 17 residues. Germline CDR1 and CDR2: PRHDT and FYEKMQ (reference sequence). CDR3 region: CASSLVLAGGSTDTQYF. CDR3 nucleotide sequence: TGTGCCAGCAGCTTAGTCCTAGCGGGGGGTAGCACAGATACGCAGTATTTT. Filled out from reference TRBV13 and TRBJ2-3, the complete variable domain reads AAGVIQSPRHLIKEKRETATLKCYPIPRHDTVYWYQQGPGQDPQFLISFYEKMQSDKGSIPDRFSAQQFSDYHSELNMSSLELGDSALYFCASSLVLAGGSTDTQYFGPGTRLTVL.

The table lists this clone with a few counts. The rearrangement uses TRBV13 and TRBJ2-5, with 7 bases aligning to TRBD1. CDR3 length: 14 amino acids. Looked up from germline, CDR1 is PRHDT and CDR2 is FYEKMQ (reference sequence). The V and J ends lost 6 bases and 5 bases, in that order; junction bases with no gene match: 9. The CDR3 DNA sequence: TGTGCCAGCAGTTTGACAGGGCGACGGGAGACCCAGTACTTC. Translating gives CASSLTGRRETQYF.